This T cell receptor (beta chain) was captured by sequencing in a study of technical replicates of blood from a few donors. Sequenced by immunoSEQ multiplex PCR; TCRdb stores in-frame clones only, minus some. This repertoire shows tens of thousands of clones, around nine tenths found once; its top ten account for about 0.23%. Trimming stripped 4 bases from V and 4 bases from J, with 15 bases between. The CDR3 is made up of 15 amino acids. Germline CDR1 reads SGHKS; CDR2 reads YYEKEE (reference sequence). Sequenced: T cells isolated from PBMCs. The V call is TRBV5-5, the J call TRBJ1-3, with D maybe TRBD1 (6 bases). The TCR originated in a human donor in good health. CDR3 loop: CASSLSTGEGNTIYF. For the CDR3, the DNA is TGTGCCAGCAGCCTTTCGACAGGAGAGGGAAACACCATATATTTT.